These 24 T cell receptor beta chains were all obtained from the same sample, sequenced in a study of OX40 agonist ivuxolimab in advanced cancers. The data were produced by immunoSEQ multiplex PCR, yet TCRdb's version contains in-frame clones alone and is incomplete. The sample yields about 100,000 clones, around 87% seen once. The sample in question was CD4+ or CD8+ T cells sorted from blood, obtained in a trial of the OX40 agonist ivuxolimab. These receptor sequences come from an adult with an advanced solid tumor such as melanoma, head and neck, liver or kidney cancer.

In this sample, this clone turned up once. This rearrangement joins TRBV28 to TRBJ1-4; no clear D gene. The CDR3 consists of 16 residues. The V end was cut by 5 bases, the J end by 6 bases, with 19 bases between. The V gene's germline CDR1 is MDHEN and CDR2 SYDVKM. The CDR3 is CASSPTYAWGDEKLFF. The CDR3 nucleotides read TGTGCCAGCAGTCCTACCTATGCGTGGGGAGATGAAAAACTGTTTTTT.

The chain is built from TRBV15 and TRBJ2-5; D uncertain. Trimming stripped 3 bases from V and 2 bases from J, with 13 bases between. The CDR3 is 15 amino acids. Germline CDR1 is LNHNV and CDR2 is YYDKDF (reference sequence). This chain's CDR3 is CATSRETAQQETQYF. The CDR3 DNA reads TGTGCCACCAGCAGGGAAACAGCGCAGCAAGAGACCCAGTACTTC.

This sequence joins TRBV2 and TRBJ2-5, with 8 bases matching TRBD2. V trimming: 8 bases; J trimming: 5 bases; junction bases outside the gene matches: 7. Per germline, CDR1 SNHLY and CDR2 FYNNEI. The CDR3 runs to 13 residues. The CDR3 reads CASHREGRETQYF. As DNA, the CDR3 is TGTGCCAGCCACCGGGAGGGCCGGGAGACCCAGTACTTC.

The rearrangement uses TRBV6-1 and TRBJ2-1; 9 bases line up with TRBD1. V lost 5 bases, J lost 8 bases, and 10 bases stayed unmatched. The CDR3 loop spans 15 amino acids. Germline loops: CDR1 MNHNS, CDR2 SASEGT. The CDR3 region has the DNA TGTGCCAGCAGTAGATCCGGGACAGGGATCCATGAGCAGTTCTTC. Amino acids: CASSRSGTGIHEQFF.

The chain's CDR3 is CARQGAGRDGYTF. The CDR3 nucleotides are TGCGCCAGGCAAGGGGCAGGGCGGGATGGCTACACCTTC. V and J are TRBV10-1 and TRBJ1-2; TRBD1 might be the D (5 bases). Trimming stripped 9 bases from V and 6 bases from J, with 17 bases between. CDR3 size: 13 residues. CDR1 and CDR2 from the germline V gene are WNHNN and SYGVQD (reference sequence).

The chain has TRBV7-8 and TRBJ2-1; D gene uncertain. Germline V gene data show CDR1 as SGHVS and CDR2 as FQNEAQ. Trimming pared 5 bases from V and 6 bases from J, leaving 14 bases between. The CDR3 is 14 residues long. This chain's CDR3 is CASSPGRLFNEQFF. In DNA, the CDR3 is TGTGCCAGCAGCCCCGGTAGATTGTTCAATGAGCAGTTCTTC.

The genes are TRBV5-1 and TRBJ2-3; D unresolved. The CDR3 is made up of 14 amino acids. Germline values: CDR1 SGHRS, CDR2 YFSETQ. With 3 bases removed from V and 6 bases from J, the gap between germline ends came to 14 bases. The CDR3 region is CASSSHPLGDTQYF. The CDR3 region has the DNA TGCGCCAGCAGCTCGCATCCCCTGGGGGATACGCAGTATTTT.

CDR3 region: CASSLGGWQAETQYF. The CDR3 DNA sequence: TGTGCCAGCAGCTTAGGGGGGTGGCAGGCGGAGACCCAGTACTTC. This sequence joins TRBV7-6 and TRBJ2-5, with D perhaps matching TRBD1 or TRBD2 (5 bases each). V lost 1 base, J lost 5 bases, and 14 bases lay in between. Germline V gene lookup returns CDR1 SGHVS and CDR2 FNYEAQ. This CDR3 region has 15 residues.

Here the CDR3 reads CASSPISGRGSEQFF. The CDR3, as DNA: TGTGCCAGCTCACCAATAAGCGGGAGGGGAAGTGAGCAGTTCTTC. This chain joins TRBV18 and TRBJ2-1; 10 nucleotides line up with TRBD2. CDR1 KGHSH and CDR2 LQKENI come from the germline V gene. The ends lost 2 bases at V and 9 bases at J; junction bases unmatched: 7. CDR3 length equals 15 residues.

This chain joins TRBV15 and TRBJ2-7; TRBD2 agrees at 11 bases. V shed 6 bases and J 5 bases; nucleotides not matched to a gene: 9. The CDR3 sequence is 15 residues long. Germline assignment: CDR1 LNHNV and CDR2 YYDKDF (reference sequence). The CDR3 sequence: CATRASGGRRDEQYF. The CDR3 DNA reads as TGTGCCACCAGGGCTAGCGGGGGGCGTCGAGACGAGCAGTACTTC. Variable domain in full (rest from reference TRBV15 and TRBJ2-7): DAMVIQNPRYQVTQFGKPVTLSCSQTLNHNVMYWYQQKSSQAPKLLFHYYDKDFNNEADTPDNFQSRRPNTSFCFLDIRSPGLGDTAMYLCATRASGGRRDEQYFGPGTRLTVT.

The rearrangement uses TRBV19 and TRBJ2-1; D call uncertain. The CDR3 totals 13 residues. From germline, CDR1 is LNHDA and CDR2 SQIVND (reference sequence). V lost 4 bases and J lost 9, with 13 bases in between. The CDR3 region has the DNA TGTGCCAGTAGTACTAACCCCGGCACTGAGCAGTTCTTC. Protein sequence: CASSTNPGTEQFF.

V usage is TRBV4-1 and J usage is TRBJ2-7, with TRBD1 matching over 9 bases. This CDR3 region has 15 residues. J lost 1 base, V lost 4 bases, and 5 bases had no gene match. The V gene's germline CDR1 is MGHRA and CDR2 YSYEKL. The CDR3 loop reads CASSRAGTGSYEQYF. The CDR3 DNA reads TGCGCCAGCAGCCGGGCCGGGACAGGGTCCTACGAGCAGTACTTC.

This rearrangement joins TRBV9 to TRBJ1-1; 9 nucleotides line up with TRBD1. The V gene's germline CDR1 is SGDLS and CDR2 YYNGEE. V shed 5 bases, J shed 1 base, and the junction held 6 bases outside the gene matches. The CDR3 has 15 amino acids. CDR3 region: CASRGTGRANTEAFF. CDR3 nucleotides: TGTGCCAGCAGGGGGACAGGGAGGGCGAACACTGAAGCTTTCTTT.

CDR3 protein: CASSHSGNTIYF. The DNA for the CDR3 is TGTGCCAGTAGCCACTCTGGAAACACCATATATTTT. J is TRBJ1-3 and V is TRBV19; the D is unclear. CDR3 length: 12 amino acids. V lost 6 bases, J lost 0 bases, and 3 bases lay in between. CDR1 and CDR2 (germline): LNHDA, SQIVND (reference sequence).

This sequence joins TRBV5-8 and TRBJ1-4; the match to TRBD1 covers 7 bases. Trimming cost V 4 bases and J 7 bases; bases outside gene matches: 7. This CDR3 spans 14 amino acids. The germline V gene has CDR1 SGHTS and CDR2 YDEGEE. The CDR3 sequence is CASSDGTAGEKLFF. CDR3 sequence (DNA): TGTGCCAGCAGCGACGGGACAGCGGGTGAAAAACTGTTTTTT.

CDR3 in DNA: TGTGCCAGCAGCTTAGTGGGACAGGGAGACAATGAGCAGTTCTTC. This codes for CASSLVGQGDNEQFF. The chain uses TRBV7-9 and TRBJ2-1, with TRBD1 matching 9 bases. CDR1 is SEHNR and CDR2 is FQNEAQ in the germline V gene (reference sequence). The CDR3 consists of 15 residues. The V and J ends lost 1 base and 5 bases, in that order; junction bases with no gene match: 3.

The V and J genes are TRBV11-2 and TRBJ1-5; TRBD1 might be the D (5 bases). This CDR3 is built from 15 residues. V lost 1 base, J lost 3 bases, and 10 bases lay in between. Germline CDR1 is SGHAT and CDR2 is FQNNGV. CDR3 bases: TGTGCCAGCAGCTTAGGGAACAGGTTCAATCAGCCCCAGCATTTT. Translated, it gives CASSLGNRFNQPQHF.

This clone appeared a single time. This chain links TRBV2 with TRBJ1-1; no definite D call. Trimming took off 3 bases at V and 5 bases at J, with 10 bases between the two ends. The CDR3 consists of 13 residues. CDR1 SNHLY and CDR2 FYNNEI come from the germline V gene. The CDR3 sequence is CASSDAGRTEAFF. The CDR3 region has the DNA TGTGCCAGCAGTGATGCCGGAAGGACTGAAGCTTTCTTT.

This clone was recorded once. The chain links TRBV19 to TRBJ1-3, with 8 bases lining up with TRBD1. The trim removed 8 bases at V and 0 bases at J, leaving 3 bases unmatched. The CDR3 runs 14 residues. Germline assignment: CDR1 LNHDA and CDR2 SQIVND (reference sequence). CDR3 residues: CASGTGGSGNTIYF. The CDR3 DNA reads TGTGCCAGTGGGACAGGCGGCTCTGGAAACACCATATATTTT.

The chain joins TRBV11-2 to TRBJ2-7, with 8 bases lining up with TRBD1. The germline V gene has CDR1 SGHAT and CDR2 FQNNGV. Trimming took 1 base from V and 0 from J; bases not matched to a gene: 2. The CDR3 has 15 amino acids. CDR3 DNA: TGTGCCAGCAGCTTAGGGACAGGGAGCTCCTACGAGCAGTACTTC. It specifies CASSLGTGSSYEQYF.

The V and J genes are TRBV28 and TRBJ2-7; 10 positions match TRBD2. J lost 1 base, V lost 3 bases, and 6 bases had no gene match. Looked up from germline, CDR1 is MDHEN and CDR2 is SYDVKM. The CDR3 has 16 residues. Here the CDR3 reads CASSFPLAGKSYEQYF. CDR3 nucleotides: TGTGCCAGCAGTTTTCCACTAGCGGGAAAATCCTACGAGCAGTACTTC.

This chain links TRBV5-4 with TRBJ2-1; TRBD2 matches at 9 bases. Germline CDR1 reads SGHNT; CDR2 reads YYREEE (reference sequence). This CDR3 has 17 residues. Trimming removed 4 bases from V and 0 bases from J; junction bases left unmatched: 8. The CDR3 coding sequence is TGTGCCAGCAGCCCGCTGGCGGGAGGGAGCTCCTACAATGAGCAGTTCTTC. It specifies CASSPLAGGSSYNEQFF.

This chain joins TRBV5-1 and TRBJ2-2, with 8 bases matching TRBD1. V trimming: 4 bases; J trimming: 4 bases; junction bases outside the gene matches: 9. The CDR3 runs to 16 residues. The germline CDR1 and CDR2 sequences are SGHRS and YFSETQ. CDR3 nucleotides: TGCGCCAGCAGCCATGGGACAGGAAAAGGCACCGGGGAGCTGTTTTTT. This encodes CASSHGTGKGTGELFF.

The chain links TRBV27 to TRBJ1-3; TRBD1 is a possible D gene (6 bases). Germline CDR1 and CDR2: MNHEY and SMNVEV (reference sequence). V dropped 6 bases and J dropped 1 base, with 13 bases sitting between them. The CDR3 extends over 15 amino acids. CDR3 in amino acids: CASSLTGRSGNTIYF. In DNA, the CDR3 is TGTGCCAGCAGCCTTACAGGGAGGTCTGGAAACACCATATATTTT.